This T cell receptor (beta chain) was identified during a study of Ad26.COV2.S vaccination and SARS-CoV-2 variants (dated by TCRdb to the early 2020s). Concerning the study at large: Vaccine-arm donors came from COV1001, a multicentre, randomized, double-blind, placebo-controlled phase I-IIa trial of Ad26.COV2.S in healthy adults. The TCR-sequenced set comprised approximately 30 samples: around 20 Ad26.COV2.S vaccine recipients, 5 placebo recipients and 8 SARS-CoV-2 convalescent individuals. Ad26.COV2.S was administered intramuscularly at a dose of 5x10^10 or 1x10^11 viral particles, either as one shot or as two shots given 56 days apart. Participants in the trial were split at random into five groups of five each, receiving low-dose or high-dose Ad26.COV2.S once or twice, or else placebo on both occasions. TCRbeta repertoire sequencing was used to assess the specificity and breadth of SARS-CoV-2-reactive T cell receptors after Ad26.COV2.S vaccination. Investigators remained blinded to trial group allocation during experiments and outcome assessment. Here is what the overall study found, with its caveats: Substantial breadth of spike-specific CD8+ and CD4+ T cell responses was reported after vaccination. Comparable non-spike TCR breadth was observed between vaccine and placebo recipients, consistent with only spike being contained in the vaccine. The study was not powered to compare responses between vaccine doses or regimens. Compared with placebo recipients, Ad26.COV2.S recipients showed higher spike-specific TCR breadth (P = 0.0014). According to the authors, total T cell responses may have been underestimated by the TCR breadth and depth analyses.

V loses 1 base, J loses 6 bases, and the germline ends lie 13 bases apart. The germline V gene gives CDR1 as SGHRS and CDR2 as YFSETQ. Measured from the cysteine to the phenylalanine, the CDR3 is 15 residues long. The only DNA kept is the CDR3, 45 bases in frame from the first base. With respect to this clone: Its antigen is currently not known. It has no much larger one-base neighbor in the sample; base qualities were not kept.

In light of the paper, this sample's treatment or condition label describes: 19 received Ad26.COV2.S at low or high dose, single or two shots; several received placebo; per-sample allocation not given. Repertoires of vaccine and placebo recipients were sequenced from samples collected on day 63 after the first injection. In Cohort 1b, about two dozen adults aged 18-55 years were enrolled at a single site in Boston, USA, between 29 July and 7 August 2020. Ad26.COV2.S was a replication-incompetent adenovirus type 26 vector that expressed a prefusion-stabilized SARS-CoV-2 spike protein derived from the original Wuhan strain. The immunoSEQ Assay was used to sequence TCRbeta CDR3 regions. After extraction, genomic DNA underwent amplification by bias-controlled multiplex PCR, followed by high-throughput sequencing. The study's processing was this. To quantify the absolute abundance of every unique TCRbeta CDR3 region, sequences were collapsed and filtered. T cell fraction was estimated by normalizing TCRbeta template counts to usable DNA, with usable DNA measured through amplification of reference genes found in all nucleated cells. Repertoire TCRs were annotated as SARS-CoV-2-specific by exact matching of V gene, CDR3 amino acid sequence and J gene to a known reactive TCR set. The reference SARS-CoV-2 TCR set was derived from MIRA and filtered for enrichment in COVID-19-positive ImmuneCODE repertoires, a step that removed public or cross-reactive TCRs. Drawing on the MIRA antigens, annotated TCRs were analysed further at the level of specific ORF or position within ORF. Depth was the summed frequency of annotated unique rearrangements, while breadth was defined as annotated unique rearrangements over total unique productive rearrangements. TCR breadth was compared between groups using two-sided Wilcoxon rank-sum tests. Drawn from immuneACCESS, this table holds only the in-frame rearrangements with V and J called that TCRdb kept. Clones are partly lost; checked studies trace under half to an unresolved V gene and leave the rest unexplained. V, J and clone size derive from that table, while D and trimming were established from the DNA sequence. The table for this sample lists 300,000 to 500,000 clones; around 85% of them were counted only once. The ten largest clonotypes hold roughly 3.5% of the sample.

The sequence derives from a person between 18 and 65 years old who received the Ad26.COV2.S COVID-19 vaccine or a placebo. The sequence joins TRBV5-1 to TRBJ1-4; D gene: possibly TRBD1, on 5 matching bases. The source material was peripheral blood, sampled in a trial of Ad26.COV2.S vaccine versus placebo. The DNA sequence is TGCGCCAGCAGCTTGAATTCTATGGGGGATGAAAAACTGTTTTTT. Its protein reads: CASSLNSMGDEKLFF.